This T cell receptor beta chain was documented in a study of blood T cell repertoires in COVID-19. Background on the study: PBMCs, B-cell-depleted T cells, or T cells were the source of the cDNA or gDNA that made up the material.

Sequencing used immunoSEQ multiplex PCR; TCRdb keeps in-frame clones, though not all of them. The sample carries roughly 240,000 clones, 86% recorded once. Seattle's enrolled individuals joined amid active infection and were then monitored longitudinally. Trimming left V 2 bases short and J 2 bases short, with 13 bases between. CDR3 length: 16 amino acids. Germline values: CDR1 MNHNY, CDR2 SVGAGI (reference sequence). The clonotype was recovered from a woman older than 75 with COVID-19, enrolled during active disease. V usage is TRBV6-6 and J usage is TRBJ1-5; perhaps TRBD1 as D (5 bases). The sample consisted of peripheral blood. The CDR3, as DNA: TGTGCCAGCAGTTACAGGACAACATCTCGCAATCAGCCCCAGCATTTT. Encoded protein: CASSYRTTSRNQPQHF.